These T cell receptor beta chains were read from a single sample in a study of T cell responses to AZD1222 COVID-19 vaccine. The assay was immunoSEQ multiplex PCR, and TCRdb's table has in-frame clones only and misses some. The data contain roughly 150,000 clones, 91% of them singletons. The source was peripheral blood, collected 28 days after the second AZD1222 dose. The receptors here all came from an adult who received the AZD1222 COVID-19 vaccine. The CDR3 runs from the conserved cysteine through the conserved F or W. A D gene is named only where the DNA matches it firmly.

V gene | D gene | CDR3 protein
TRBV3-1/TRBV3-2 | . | CASSQTGTYTEAFF
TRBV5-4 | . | CASSLGTRNTEAFF
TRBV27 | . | CASSLNGVYEQYF
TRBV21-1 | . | CASSSRTSGTSYNEQFF
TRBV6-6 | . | CASRLQGNNQPQHF
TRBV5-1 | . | CASSSDAPSYSTDTQYF
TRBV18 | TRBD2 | CASSPGTTWGSGANVLTF
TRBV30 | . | CAWTRPGLRDYGYTF
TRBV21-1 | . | CASSNKGRSTDTQYF
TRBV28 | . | CASSSLGNSWEKLFF
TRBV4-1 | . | CASSLRTGTDTQYF
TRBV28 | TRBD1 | CASSMPGGSFEKLFF
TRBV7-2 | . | CASSRGEGTDTQYF
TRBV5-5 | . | CASSPPGNSYNEQFF
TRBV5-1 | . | CASSLTGTDTEAFF
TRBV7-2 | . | CASSLRGAPNQPQHF
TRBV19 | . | CASSTPTGFVSGQPQHF
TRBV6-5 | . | CASSYSGARYGYTF
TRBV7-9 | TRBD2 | CASSSETSGHNEQFF
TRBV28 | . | CASSLSTGLRSGNTIYF
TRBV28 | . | CASSLPGSGNTIYF
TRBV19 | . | CASSKSVTGVGYTF
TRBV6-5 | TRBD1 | CASSRQGHNQPQHF
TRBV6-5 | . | CASTSRRGGNYGYTF
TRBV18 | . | CASSPPAGDRNEKLFF
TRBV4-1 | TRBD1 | CASSLTGADEQYF
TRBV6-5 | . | CASSYLGGGWSYTF
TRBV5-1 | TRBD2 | CASSPSGSSYNEQFF
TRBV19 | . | CASSITTSYEQYF
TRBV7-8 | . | CASSLKGYGEAFF
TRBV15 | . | CATSGPMNTEAFF
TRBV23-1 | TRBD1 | CASRRGQGAYQPQHF